This entry describes one TCR beta chain. This sample is drawn from a study of blood T cell repertoires in COVID-19. Study summary: PBMCs, B-cell-depleted T cells, or T cells provided the cDNA or gDNA that made up the material.

TCRdb's table, derived via immunoSEQ multiplex PCR, lists solely in-frame clones and lacks some. The sample yields around 180,000 clones, around 83% seen once. The receptor was isolated from a human donor in a cohort sampled during active COVID-19. Material for sequencing was peripheral blood.

CDR3 DNA: TGCGCCAGCAGCTTCGGGACTAGCGGGTACCAAGAGACCCAGTACTTC. Residues: CASSFGTSGYQETQYF. The chain employs TRBV5-1 and TRBJ2-5; 12 positions agree with TRBD2. With 2 bases clipped from V and 0 bases from J, the junction kept 2 bases outside the gene matches. CDR1 is SGHRS, CDR2 YFSETQ, per germline. The CDR3 is 16 residues long.